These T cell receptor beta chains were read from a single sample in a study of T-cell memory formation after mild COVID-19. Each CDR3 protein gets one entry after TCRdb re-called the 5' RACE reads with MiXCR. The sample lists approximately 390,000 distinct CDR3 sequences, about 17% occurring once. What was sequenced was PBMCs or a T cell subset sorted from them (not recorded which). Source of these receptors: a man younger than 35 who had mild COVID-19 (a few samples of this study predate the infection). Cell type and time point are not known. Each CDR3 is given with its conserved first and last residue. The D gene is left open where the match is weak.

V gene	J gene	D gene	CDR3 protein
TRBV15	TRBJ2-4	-	CATSRDNGGNIQYF
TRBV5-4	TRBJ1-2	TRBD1	CASSDDRGGSGYTF
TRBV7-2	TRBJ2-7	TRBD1	CASSSTGGEQYEQYF
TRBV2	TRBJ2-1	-	CASSGLADSNNEQFF
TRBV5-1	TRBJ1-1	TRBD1	CASARPGQRGTEAFF
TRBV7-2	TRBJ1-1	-	CASSLRGNPEAFF
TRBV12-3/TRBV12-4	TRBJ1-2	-	CASSFRVNYGYTF
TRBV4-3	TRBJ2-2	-	CASSQEGGYTGELFF
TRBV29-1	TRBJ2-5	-	CSVEVPGAYQETQYF
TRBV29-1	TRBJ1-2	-	CSVEDNRRRGLVGYTF
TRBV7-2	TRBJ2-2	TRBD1	CASSSQGAGGELFF
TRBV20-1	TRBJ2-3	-	CSAPRGDTQYF
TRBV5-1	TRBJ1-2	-	CASSFSGEGYTF
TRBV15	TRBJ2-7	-	CATSLEIYYEQYF
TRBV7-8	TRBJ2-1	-	CASSQRVPGNEQFF
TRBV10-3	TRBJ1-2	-	CAISVAAYGYTF
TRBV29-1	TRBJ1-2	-	CSVDGPLF
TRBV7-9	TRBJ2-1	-	CASSLRGAAEGEQFF
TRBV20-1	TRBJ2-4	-	CSAEEGAKNIQYF
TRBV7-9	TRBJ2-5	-	CASSFRTHQETQYF
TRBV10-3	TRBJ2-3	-	CAISDHGGTEPDTQYF
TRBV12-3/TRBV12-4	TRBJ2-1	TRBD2	CASRDTGTSLVEQFF
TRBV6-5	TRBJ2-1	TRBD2	CASSYKPSGGAGEQFF
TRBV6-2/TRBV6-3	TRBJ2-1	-	CASSSPGEGASYNEQFF
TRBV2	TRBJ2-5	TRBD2	CASSPLGVAGIQETQYF
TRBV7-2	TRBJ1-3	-	CASSLAPGTAGNTIYF
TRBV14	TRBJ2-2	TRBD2	CASSQTPLSSGGKLTGELFF
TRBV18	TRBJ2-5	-	CASSPGGEGSQETQYF
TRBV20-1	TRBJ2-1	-	CSAPRQVNNEQFF
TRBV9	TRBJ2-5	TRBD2	CASSAGTSGVQETQYF
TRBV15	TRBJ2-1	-	CATSRDRETLLSQFF
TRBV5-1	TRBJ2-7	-	CASSLLDSLYEQYF
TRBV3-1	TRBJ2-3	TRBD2	CASSQRPTSGGDSTDTQYF
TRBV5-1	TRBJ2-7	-	CASSWSDSVSYEQYF
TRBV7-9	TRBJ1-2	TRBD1	CATAQGARNGYTF
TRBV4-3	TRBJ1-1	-	CASSQRGTEAFF
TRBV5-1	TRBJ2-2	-	CASSFRPADTGELFF
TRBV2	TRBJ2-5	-	CASRTREEETQYF
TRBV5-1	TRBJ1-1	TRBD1	CASSLQGRGTNTEAFF
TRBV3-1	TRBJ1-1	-	CASSQWRRTEAFF